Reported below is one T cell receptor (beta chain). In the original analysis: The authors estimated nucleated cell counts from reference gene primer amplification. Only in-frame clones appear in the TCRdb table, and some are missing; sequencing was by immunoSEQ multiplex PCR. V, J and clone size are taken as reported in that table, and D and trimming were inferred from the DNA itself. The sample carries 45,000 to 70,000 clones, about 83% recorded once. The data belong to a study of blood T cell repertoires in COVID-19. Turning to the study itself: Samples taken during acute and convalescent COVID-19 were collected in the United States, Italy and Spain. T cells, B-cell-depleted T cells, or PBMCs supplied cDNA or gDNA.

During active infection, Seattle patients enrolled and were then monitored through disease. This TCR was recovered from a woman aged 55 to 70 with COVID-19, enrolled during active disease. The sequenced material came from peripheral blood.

The CDR3 DNA sequence: TGTGCCAGCCAACAGGGTGGAGGCAATCAGCCCCAGCATTTT. Its protein product is CASQQGGGNQPQHF. This chain uses TRBV10-3 with TRBJ1-5; D perhaps matches TRBD1 (6 bases). The V gene lost 10 bases and the J gene lost 2 bases, with 15 bases spanning the gap. CDR1 is ENHRY, CDR2 SYGVKD, per germline. The CDR3 runs 14 residues.